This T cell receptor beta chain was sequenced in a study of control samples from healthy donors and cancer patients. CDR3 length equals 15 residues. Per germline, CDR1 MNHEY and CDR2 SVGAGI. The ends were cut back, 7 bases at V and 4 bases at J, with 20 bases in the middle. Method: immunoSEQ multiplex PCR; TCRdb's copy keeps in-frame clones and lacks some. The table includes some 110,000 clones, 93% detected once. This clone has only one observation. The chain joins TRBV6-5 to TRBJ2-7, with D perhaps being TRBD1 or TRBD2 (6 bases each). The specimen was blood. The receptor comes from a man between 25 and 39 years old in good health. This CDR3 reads CASTTLSGGGYEQYF. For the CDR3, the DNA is TGTGCCAGCACCACACTTTCCGGGGGCGGGTACGAGCAGTACTTC.